The 24 T cell receptor beta chains in this list originate from one sample, sequenced in a study of shared clonotypes between healthy human individuals. Libraries were prepared by immunoSEQ multiplex PCR; TCRdb keeps only in-frame clonotypes and omits some of them. The sample yields about a million clones, around three quarters seen once. Source material: memory CD4+ T cells from PBMCs. Subset given: CD45RA-negative fraction. The receptors were sampled from a man younger than 35 in good health. Some clones in this sample may be carry-over from other donors' samples.

The chain employs TRBV5-1 and TRBJ1-2, with 10 bases fitting TRBD1. The CDR3 has 14 amino acids. Germline V gene sequence: CDR1 SGHRS, CDR2 YFSETQ. The V segment lost 4 bases and the J segment 4 bases; nucleotides outside the gene matches: 4. The CDR3: CASSQDRGVYGYTF. DNA for the CDR3: TGCGCCAGCAGCCAGGACAGGGGGGTCTATGGCTACACCTTC.

V gene TRBV11-2 combines with J gene TRBJ1-3, with 7 bases aligning to TRBD1. This CDR3 comprises 13 residues. Germline V lookup: CDR1 SGHAT, CDR2 FQNNGV. Trimming took 3 bases from V and 9 from J; bases not matched to a gene: 5. The CDR3 DNA reads as TGTGCCAGCAGCTTTAGTCCAGGGGGCACCATATATTTT. Translation: CASSFSPGGTIYF.

The CDR3 reads CASSPSSLGEAYEQYF. The DNA for the CDR3 is TGTGCCAGCAGCCCCTCCTCGTTGGGGGAGGCCTACGAGCAGTACTTC. This rearrangement joins TRBV28 to TRBJ2-7; a weak D match, TRBD2 (6 bases). This CDR3 region has 16 residues. V lost 6 bases to trimming and J lost 2 bases, with 20 bases between them. Germline loops: CDR1 MDHEN, CDR2 SYDVKM.

This chain joins TRBV11-3 and TRBJ2-7; 7 bases fit TRBD2. Germline CDR1 is SGHNT and CDR2 is YENEEA. V was pared by 3 bases and J by 2 bases, with 4 bases of the junction left unmatched. There are 14 residues in the CDR3. DNA of the CDR3: TGTGCCAGCAGCTTGTCTAGCGGCCCCTACGAGCAGTACTTC. It yields the protein CASSLSSGPYEQYF.

Worth noting for this clone: The same CDR3 can be traced to other DNA sequences in this sample. This sequence joins TRBV5-1 and TRBJ2-1; D not resolved. Germline V CDR1 and CDR2: SGHRS, YFSETQ. The CDR3 sequence is 14 residues long. With 7 bases removed from V and 0 bases from J, the gap between germline ends came to 11 bases. The CDR3 protein is CASSGGSSYNEQFF. The CDR3 coding sequence is TGCGCCAGCTCCGGCGGCAGCTCCTACAATGAGCAGTTCTTC.

The V gene is TRBV2, the J gene TRBJ2-5; D possibly corresponds to TRBD1 (7 bases). V lost 5 bases and J lost 5, with 15 bases in between. Germline-derived CDR1 and CDR2 are SNHLY and FYNNEI. This CDR3 has 14 amino acids. The CDR3 protein is CASSRNRGGETQYF. CDR3 sequence (DNA): TGTGCCAGCAGTCGTAACAGGGGAGGCGAGACCCAGTACTTC.

The chain links TRBV7-2 to TRBJ2-7; 11 nucleotides align to TRBD2. The CDR3 is 17 residues long. The V and J ends lost 1 base and 1 base, in that order; junction bases with no gene match: 6. Germline lookup yields CDR1 SGHTA and CDR2 FQGNSA. The CDR3 sequence is CASSLVAGTSGSYEQYF. The CDR3 nucleotides read TGTGCCAGCAGCTTAGTGGCCGGGACTAGCGGTTCCTACGAGCAGTACTTC.

V is TRBV30 and J is TRBJ1-2; 9 nucleotides align to TRBD1. With 2 bases clipped from V and 8 bases from J, the junction kept 6 bases outside the gene matches. CDR1 and CDR2 from the germline V gene are GTSNPN and SVGIG (reference sequence). The CDR3 has 13 amino acids. Here the CDR3 reads CAWSPDRGSGYTF. In nucleotides, the CDR3 is TGTGCCTGGAGTCCCGACAGGGGGAGCGGCTACACCTTC.

The chain joins TRBV2 to TRBJ2-3; D is possibly TRBD1 (5 bases). The CDR3 runs 14 residues. The germline V and J ends were trimmed by 2 bases and 6 bases, with 12 bases remaining between them. Germline V gives CDR1 SNHLY, CDR2 FYNNEI. The CDR3 reads CASSENLGVDTQYF. CDR3 nucleotide sequence: TGTGCCAGCAGTGAAAATTTAGGGGTTGATACGCAGTATTTT.

The chain couples TRBV5-4 to TRBJ1-4; no clear D gene. Germline V lookup: CDR1 SGHNT, CDR2 YYREEE (reference sequence). This CDR3 is 14 amino acids long. Deletions cut 4 bases from V and 0 bases from J, with 7 bases between. CDR3: CASSPTATNEKLFF. The CDR3 DNA is TGTGCCAGCAGCCCGACGGCAACTAATGAAAAACTGTTTTTT.

The genes are TRBV19 and TRBJ2-2; D perhaps matches TRBD1 (6 bases). Germline CDR1 and CDR2: LNHDA and SQIVND (reference sequence). V was cut by 8 bases and J by 0 bases, with 10 bases left in between. CDR3 length equals 14 residues. CDR3 in amino acids: CASSGTPNTGELFF. CDR3 coding DNA: TGTGCCAGTTCCGGGACACCGAACACCGGGGAGCTGTTTTTT.

The chain is built from TRBV10-3 and TRBJ2-7, with 10 positions matching TRBD2. The germline CDR1 and CDR2 sequences are ENHRY and SYGVKD. This CDR3 has 17 residues. V was clipped by 3 bases and J by 8 bases; unmatched bases: 16. Written as DNA, the CDR3 is TGTGCCATCAGTGATAGCGAAGCGGGAGGGACCACTACGAAGCAGTACTTC. It is translated as CAISDSEAGGTTTKQYF.

This CDR3 reads CASTLPQREYNEQFF. In DNA form, the CDR3 reads TGTGCCAGCACCCTGCCCCAGCGGGAATACAATGAGCAGTTCTTC. The chain recombines TRBV5-4 with TRBJ2-1; 7 nucleotides match TRBD2. The CDR3 has 15 amino acids. The germline gives CDR1 SGHNT, CDR2 YYREEE (reference sequence). V dropped 6 bases and J dropped 4; count of bases not matched to a gene: 10. The complete variable domain, with remaining parts taken from reference TRBV5-4 and TRBJ2-1, reads ETGVTQSPTHLIKTRGQQVTLRCSSQSGHNTVSWYQQALGQGPQFIFQYYREEENGRGNFPPRFSGLQFPNYSSELNVNALELDDSALYLCASTLPQREYNEQFFGPGTRLTVL.

The gene calls are TRBV28 and TRBJ2-1, with a possible D match to TRBD2 (5 bases). V lost 6 bases and J lost 6, with 15 bases in between. The CDR3 contains 14 residues. Germline loops: CDR1 MDHEN, CDR2 SYDVKM. This CDR3 is CASSTTRGGNEQFF. CDR3 DNA: TGTGCCAGCAGCACGACCCGCGGAGGCAATGAGCAGTTCTTC.

V usage is TRBV19 and J usage is TRBJ1-2; D ambiguous. V was clipped by 7 bases and J by 3 bases, with 15 bases between them. Per germline, CDR1 LNHDA and CDR2 SQIVND (reference sequence). CDR3 length: 14 residues. CDR3 DNA: TGTGCCAGTAACCGGGGAGGACTCTACTATGGCTACACCTTC. Encoded protein: CASNRGGLYYGYTF.

The chain combines TRBV18 with TRBJ2-1; D unresolved. The CDR3 is 16 amino acids. The germline gives CDR1 KGHSH, CDR2 LQKENI. The germline V and J ends were trimmed by 3 bases and 0 bases, with 12 bases remaining between them. The CDR3, as DNA: TGTGCCAGCTCACCTTACAGCCTTAGCTCCTACAATGAGCAGTTCTTC. It translates to CASSPYSLSSYNEQFF.

The J gene is TRBJ1-2, the V gene TRBV19; D unresolved. CDR1 is LNHDA and CDR2 is SQIVND in the germline V gene (reference sequence). The length of the CDR3 is 12 residues. V was cut by 1 base and J by 5 bases, with 5 bases left in between. In nucleotides, the CDR3 is TGTGCCAGTAGTATAGGGGAGTATGGCTACACCTTC. Its translation is CASSIGEYGYTF.

The chain joins TRBV7-2 to TRBJ1-4; D perhaps matches TRBD1 (5 bases). The V end was cut by 1 base, the J end by 10 bases, with 10 bases between. The CDR3 loop spans 13 amino acids. CDR1 is SGHTA, CDR2 FQGNSA, per germline. CDR3: CASSLDRKGKLFF. In DNA, the CDR3 is TGTGCCAGCAGCTTAGACAGGAAGGGAAAACTGTTTTTT.

A few counts support this clone. The gene calls are TRBV4-2 and TRBJ2-5; TRBD1 agrees at 8 bases. Germline trimming cut 1 base from V and 5 bases from J; bases unmatched to any gene: 6. The CDR3 is 15 residues long. Germline loops: CDR1 LGHNA, CDR2 YNFKEQ. CDR3 coding DNA: TGTGCCAGCAGCCAAGGGACTACAGGGGGTGAGACCCAGTACTTC. Translating gives CASSQGTTGGETQYF.

The chain combines TRBV7-9 with TRBJ1-5; possibly TRBD1 for D (5 bases). Germline V gene data show CDR1 as SEHNR and CDR2 as FQNEAQ (reference sequence). Trimming shortened V by 4 bases and J by 0 bases, and 19 bases separated the two germline ends. CDR3 length: 18 amino acids. CDR3 protein: CASSSLTGNADSNQPQHF. DNA of the CDR3: TGTGCCAGCAGCTCGTTAACAGGTAACGCCGATAGCAATCAGCCCCAGCATTTT. The whole variable domain, filled in from reference TRBV7-9 and TRBJ1-5, reads DTGVSQNPRHKITKRGQNVTFRCDPISEHNRLYWYRQTLGQGPEFLTYFQNEAQLEKSRLLSDRFSAERPKGSFSTLEIQRTEQGDSAMYLCASSSLTGNADSNQPQHFGDGTRLSIL.

V usage is TRBV27 and J usage is TRBJ2-5, with D possibly being TRBD2 (6 bases). V was pared by 2 bases and J by 2 bases, with 9 bases between. The V gene's germline CDR1 is MNHEY and CDR2 SMNVEV (reference sequence). The CDR3 runs 14 residues. The CDR3 region is CASSLIGSQETQYF. In DNA, the CDR3 is TGTGCCAGCAGTTTAATCGGGAGTCAAGAGACCCAGTACTTC.

In DNA, the CDR3 is TGTGCCAGCAGACAACTAGCGGCGAGCTCCTACAATGAGCAGTTCTTC. It codes for CASRQLAASSYNEQFF. The rearrangement uses TRBV2 and TRBJ2-1, with 8 positions matching TRBD2. Trimming removed 6 bases from V and 0 bases from J; junction bases left unmatched: 7. The length of the CDR3 is 16 residues. Germline V gene sequence: CDR1 SNHLY, CDR2 FYNNEI.

The chain is built from TRBV28 and TRBJ1-2; D not certain. This CDR3 spans 14 amino acids. Germline loops: CDR1 MDHEN, CDR2 SYDVKM. V was pared by 4 bases and J by 4 bases, with 13 bases between. As DNA, the CDR3 is TGTGCCAGCAGTTCCCCCCGGGCCCCCTATGGCTACACCTTC. Translated: CASSSPRAPYGYTF.

This chain uses TRBV2 with TRBJ2-1; 11 bases align to TRBD2. The V segment lost 6 bases and the J segment 1 base; nucleotides outside the gene matches: 5. Germline V gene data show CDR1 as SNHLY and CDR2 as FYNNEI. The CDR3 covers 16 residues. The CDR3 sequence: CASRTLAGVSYNEQFF. The CDR3 DNA follows: TGTGCCAGCAGGACACTAGCGGGAGTATCCTACAATGAGCAGTTCTTC. The complete variable domain, with remaining parts taken from reference TRBV2 and TRBJ2-1, reads EPEVTQTPSHQVTQMGQEVILRCVPISNHLYFYWYRQILGQKVEFLVSFYNNEISEKSEIFDDQFSVERPDGSNFTLKIRSTKLEDSAMYFCASRTLAGVSYNEQFFGPGTRLTVL.